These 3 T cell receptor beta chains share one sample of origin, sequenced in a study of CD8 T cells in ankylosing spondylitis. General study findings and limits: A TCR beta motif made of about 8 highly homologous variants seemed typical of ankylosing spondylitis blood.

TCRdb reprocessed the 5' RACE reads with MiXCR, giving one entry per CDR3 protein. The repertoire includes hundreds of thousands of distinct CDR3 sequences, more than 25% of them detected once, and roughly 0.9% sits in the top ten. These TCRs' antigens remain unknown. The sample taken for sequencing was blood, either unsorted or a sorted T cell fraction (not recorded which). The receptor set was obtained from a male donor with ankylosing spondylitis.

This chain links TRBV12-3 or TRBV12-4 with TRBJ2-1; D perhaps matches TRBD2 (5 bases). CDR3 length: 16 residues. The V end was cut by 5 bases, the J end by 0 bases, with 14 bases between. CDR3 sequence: CASSPHSGGSYNEQFF. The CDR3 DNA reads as TGTGCCAGCAGTCCCCACAGCGGAGGCTCCTACAATGAGCAGTTCTTC.

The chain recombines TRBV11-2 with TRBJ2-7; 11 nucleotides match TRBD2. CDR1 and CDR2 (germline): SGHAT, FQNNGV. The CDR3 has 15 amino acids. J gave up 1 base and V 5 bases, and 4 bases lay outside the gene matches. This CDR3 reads CASSRGTSGSYEQYF. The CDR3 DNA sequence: TGTGCCAGCAGCAGGGGGACTAGCGGTTCCTACGAGCAGTACTTC.

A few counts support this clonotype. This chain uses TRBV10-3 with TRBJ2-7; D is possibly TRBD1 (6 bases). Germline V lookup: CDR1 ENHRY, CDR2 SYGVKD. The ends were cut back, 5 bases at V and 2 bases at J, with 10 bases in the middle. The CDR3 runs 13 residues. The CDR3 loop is CAISTGNPYEQYF. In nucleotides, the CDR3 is TGTGCCATCAGTACAGGGAACCCCTACGAGCAGTACTTC.